This T cell receptor (beta chain) was recovered during a study of regulatory T cells in long-lasting Graves disease. The CDR3 length is 14 residues. Germline trimming cut 4 bases from V and 6 bases from J; bases unmatched to any gene: 4. Germline-derived CDR1 and CDR2 are LGHNA and YSLEER. Library construction for TCR beta used iRepertoire HTBI primers and Arm-PCR of CDR3 regions. Authors' analysis steps: The samples yielded some 62 TRBV and 13 to 15 TRBJ segments. A single record per CDR3 protein comes from TCRdb applying MiXCR to the multiplex PCR reads. The V and J calls follow TCRdb's processing rather than the paper's. Seen here are under 500,000 distinct CDR3 sequences, less than 25% observed once, and the top ten hold roughly 20%. The time point was: persistent/refractory GD, antithyroid drugs over 5 years with positive TRAb. The authors made the TCR library using RNA they extracted from PBMCs. As a group, patients came from one endocrinology department in Xi'an, China.

A few counts support this clonotype. Its specificity is not known. General study results and limits: Owing to a sample size that was small, accuracy may have been reduced. Among samples with persistent disease, TRBV28, TRBJ1-2 and TRBJ2-5 were favored.

This TCR derives from a female donor with Graves disease. Sequenced material: peripheral blood mononuclear cells (PBMCs), taken when the disease was refractory, from a patient treated with antithyroid drugs. The chain is built from TRBV4-3 and TRBJ2-2; 8 nucleotides agree with TRBD2. The CDR3 region has the DNA TGCGCCAGCAGCCCGGGACTAGTGGCCGGGGAGCTGTTTTTT. Translation gives CASSPGLVAGELFF.